The next 9 T cell receptor beta chains were all read from a single sample in a study of OX40 agonist ivuxolimab in advanced cancers. Repertoires were generated with immunoSEQ multiplex PCR, while TCRdb's copy carries only in-frame clones and drops some. The sample includes 85,000 to 95,000 clones, about 91% of them seen just once. The input for sequencing was CD4+ or CD8+ T cells sorted from blood, taken in a trial of the OX40 agonist ivuxolimab. All receptors come from an adult with an advanced solid tumor such as melanoma, head and neck, liver or kidney cancer.

The chain carries TRBV10-3 and TRBJ1-2, with D unresolved. The germline V gene has CDR1 ENHRY and CDR2 SYGVKD. There are 14 residues in the CDR3. Trimming took 4 bases from V and 8 from J, leaving 17 bases between them. The CDR3 bases are TGTGCCATCAGTGGGGAGGAGGCCCGTAGCGGCTACACCTTC. This sequence encodes CAISGEEARSGYTF.

This clone was counted a few times. This rearrangement joins TRBV18 to TRBJ2-5; D is perhaps TRBD2 (5 bases). Germline V gene sequence: CDR1 KGHSH, CDR2 LQKENI. This CDR3 region has 16 residues. V was pared by 1 base and J by 3 bases, with 15 bases between. CDR3 in amino acids: CASSPRDYLNKETQYF. The CDR3 DNA reads TGTGCCAGCTCACCACGAGACTATCTGAACAAAGAGACCCAGTACTTC. The whole variable domain, filled in from reference TRBV18 and TRBJ2-5, reads NAGVMQNPRHLVRRRGQEARLRCSPMKGHSHVYWYRQLPEEGLKFMVYLQKENIIDESGMPKERFSAEFPKEGPSILRIQQVVRGDSAAYFCASSPRDYLNKETQYFGPGTRLLVL.

This sequence joins TRBV11-2 and TRBJ2-1; no firm D call. This CDR3 spans 16 amino acids. Trimming shortened V by 0 bases and J by 1 base, and 10 bases separated the two germline ends. In germline, CDR1 is SGHAT, CDR2 FQNNGV. The CDR3 sequence is CASSLDGFVSYNEQFF. In DNA form, the CDR3 reads TGTGCCAGCAGCTTAGATGGGTTTGTATCCTACAATGAGCAGTTCTTC.

This chain joins TRBV11-2 and TRBJ2-1, with 7 nucleotides matching TRBD1. This CDR3 has 15 residues. J lost 4 bases, V lost 2 bases, and 5 bases had no gene match. Germline CDR1 and CDR2: SGHAT and FQNNGV. In DNA, the CDR3 is TGTGCCAGCAGCTTACGAGGGGGCCCTTACAATGAGCAGTTCTTC. Translating it yields CASSLRGGPYNEQFF.

The DNA of the CDR3 is TGTGCCAGTAGTATAGAAGACAGGGGGCCCTACGAGCAGTACTTC. This translates into CASSIEDRGPYEQYF. The chain has TRBV19 and TRBJ2-7; 10 nucleotides agree with TRBD1. Per the germline V gene, CDR1 is LNHDA and CDR2 is SQIVND (reference sequence). The CDR3 loop spans 15 amino acids. With 0 bases clipped from V and 2 bases from J, the junction kept 1 base outside the gene matches.

V is TRBV12-5 and J is TRBJ1-4; 9 bases map to TRBD1. Germline lookup yields CDR1 LGHNT and CDR2 FRNRAP. The CDR3 is 14 amino acids. The V gene end was trimmed by 6 bases and the J gene end by 4 bases; junction bases not matched to a gene: 3. The CDR3 spells CASGRGQGNEKLFF. The CDR3 DNA follows: TGTGCTAGTGGCCGGGGACAGGGTAATGAAAAACTGTTTTTT.

The chain couples TRBV11-2 to TRBJ1-4, with D perhaps TRBD1 (6 bases). The CDR3 contains 15 residues. V lost 5 bases and J 4 bases, leaving 14 bases between the germline ends. Germline V gene sequence: CDR1 SGHAT, CDR2 FQNNGV. The CDR3, as DNA: TGTGCCAGCAGCCCGCAGGGGACTATTAATGAAAAACTGTTTTTT. Translated: CASSPQGTINEKLFF.

Here the CDR3 reads CASSQEVVGELFF. CDR3 in DNA: TGCGCCAGCAGCCAAGAGGTGGTCGGGGAGCTGTTTTTT. The chain combines TRBV4-1 with TRBJ2-2; D remains unclear. Trimming cost V 0 bases and J 7 bases, with 6 bases left between them. This CDR3 is built from 13 residues. Germline assignment: CDR1 MGHRA and CDR2 YSYEKL.

The chain carries TRBV28 and TRBJ2-7, with a tentative D call TRBD1 (7 bases). V lost 8 bases and J lost 6, with 17 bases in between. Germline loops: CDR1 MDHEN, CDR2 SYDVKM. The CDR3 totals 13 residues. The CDR3 DNA follows: TGTGCCAGCCGAGGGGGCCAGGGGGGCGAGCAGTACTTC. Translated, it gives CASRGGQGGEQYF.